This TCR beta chain comes out of a study of PD-1 blockade in classical Hodgkin lymphoma. Here immunoSEQ multiplex PCR was the method, and the copy in TCRdb shows in-frame clones only, minus some. The sample shows roughly 61,000 clones, roughly nine tenths of them seen only once. Study findings and constraints: Repertoire differences lack defined causes, possibly disease activity or prior therapy. Diminished baseline TCR diversity has been reported in newly diagnosed patients relative to healthy donors.

Germline V gene sequence: CDR1 SEHNR, CDR2 FQNEAQ (reference sequence). This CDR3 comprises 13 residues. Deletions cut 1 base from V and 5 bases from J, with 8 bases between. No patient escaped relapse after autologous stem cell transplantation, and brentuximab vedotin exposure varied. As concerns this clone: The antigen remains undetermined.

This chain links TRBV7-9 with TRBJ1-1, with D hard to call. The sequences come from peripheral blood mononuclear cells (PBMCs), collected at baseline. This clonotype originated in a human donor with classical Hodgkin lymphoma. CDR3 loop: CASSLVWETEAFF. The CDR3 region has the DNA TGTGCCAGCAGCTTAGTTTGGGAGACTGAAGCTTTCTTT.